The 16 T cell receptor beta chains presented below share a single source sample, sequenced in a study of blood T cell repertoires in COVID-19. Sequenced by immunoSEQ multiplex PCR; TCRdb stores in-frame clones only, minus some. The table has around 180,000 clones, around 80% seen once. Material for sequencing was PBMCs or T cells enriched from blood (not recorded which). These receptors all stem from a man between 50 and 59 years old who had recovered from COVID-19.

The J gene is TRBJ2-1, the V gene TRBV19, with 10 bases lining up with TRBD1. Germline lookup yields CDR1 LNHDA and CDR2 SQIVND (reference sequence). With 10 bases clipped from V and 6 bases from J, the junction kept 3 bases outside the gene matches. The CDR3 is made up of 12 amino acids. The CDR3 region is CANRQGANEQFF. The CDR3 DNA reads TGTGCCAATCGACAGGGGGCCAATGAGCAGTTCTTC.

The CDR3 DNA reads as TGTGCCAGCAGCCAAGACTGGCAGGGTCGGAAACTGTTTTTT. This codes for CASSQDWQGRKLFF. The rearrangement joins TRBV3-1 (or the pseudogene TRBV3-2) to TRBJ1-4, with TRBD1 as a possible D gene (5 bases). V shed 0 bases and J shed 11 bases, with 13 bases lying between them. This CDR3 has 14 amino acids. Germline CDR1 reads LGHDT; CDR2 reads YNNKEL (reference sequence).

The CDR3 loop is CASSTYGGSLYGYTF. DNA of the CDR3: TGTGCCAGCAGCACCTATGGAGGGTCCCTCTATGGCTACACCTTC. The chain carries TRBV27 and TRBJ1-2; D unclear. In germline, CDR1 is MNHEY, CDR2 SMNVEV (reference sequence). Trimming removed 6 bases at V and 4 bases at J, with 18 bases between. The length of the CDR3 is 15 residues.

This chain connects TRBV20-1 to TRBJ1-1; D not resolved. V lost 3 bases, J lost 1 base, and 12 bases lay in between. CDR1 DFQATT and CDR2 SNEGSKA come from the germline V gene (reference sequence). The CDR3 consists of 14 residues. The CDR3 DNA reads TGCAGTGCTAGTTGGGCCAGAAGGAACACTGAAGCTTTCTTT. Protein: CSASWARRNTEAFF.

This chain uses TRBV11-2 with TRBJ2-3; TRBD2 matches 9 bases. The germline V gene has CDR1 SGHAT and CDR2 FQNNGV. With V trimmed by 5 bases and J by 4 bases, 10 bases remained unmatched. There are 16 residues in the CDR3. CDR3 nucleotide sequence: TGTGCCAGCAGCACCCCGGGACTAGCTTGGCCAGATACGCAGTATTTT. Amino acids: CASSTPGLAWPDTQYF.

This chain links TRBV10-3 with TRBJ2-2; D is unclear. The CDR3 loop spans 14 amino acids. Trimming pared 2 bases from V and 3 bases from J, leaving 7 bases between. Per the germline V gene, CDR1 is ENHRY and CDR2 is SYGVKD. CDR3 region: CAISELRDTGELFF. CDR3 in DNA: TGTGCCATCAGTGAGCTACGAGACACCGGGGAGCTGTTTTTT.

The V gene is TRBV12-3 or TRBV12-4, the J gene TRBJ1-2; a possible D gene is TRBD1 (5 bases). CDR3 length equals 11 residues. The V and J ends lost 3 bases and 7 bases respectively, with 6 bases between them. The CDR3 DNA is TGTGCCAGCAGTTTGGGGGGTGGCTACACCTTC. This translates into CASSLGGGYTF.

The chain carries TRBV23-1 and TRBJ2-7, with 8 bases fitting TRBD2. TRBV23-1 is identified as an open reading frame with a role that is uncertain. CDR3 length equals 19 residues. V gave up 0 bases and J gave up 4 bases; unmatched junction bases: 17. The CDR3 nucleotides are TGCGCCAGCAGTCAATCGGGCGGCGGGGGGTCCCCCGCCTCTTACGAGCAGTACTTC. Its protein is CASSQSGGGGSPASYEQYF.

This chain links TRBV6-1 with TRBJ2-7, with 10 bases identical to TRBD1. Germline assignment: CDR1 MNHNS and CDR2 SASEGT. The CDR3 spans 15 residues. Trimming took 3 bases from V and 6 from J; bases not matched to a gene: 8. CDR3 sequence (DNA): TGTGCCAGCAGTGATGTGGGACAGGGGACGTCCGAGCAGTACTTC. Translating it yields CASSDVGQGTSEQYF.

This chain joins TRBV7-9 and TRBJ1-3; D is ambiguous. V lost 3 bases to trimming and J lost 3 bases, with 3 bases between them. The germline CDR1 and CDR2 sequences are SEHNR and FQNEAQ (reference sequence). CDR3 length equals 12 residues. The CDR3 loop is CASSFGGNTIYF. CDR3 nucleotide sequence: TGTGCCAGCAGCTTCGGTGGAAACACCATATATTTT.

This clone was seen only a few times. This sequence joins TRBV4-1 and TRBJ1-3, with D uncertain. The germline CDR1 and CDR2 sequences are MGHRA and YSYEKL. The length of the CDR3 is 13 residues. V gave up 0 bases and J gave up 5 bases, with 5 bases separating them. CDR3 coding DNA: TGCGCCAGCAGCCAAGATCAAAGAAACACCATATATTTT. Its translation: CASSQDQRNTIYF.

The V gene is TRBV10-3, the J gene TRBJ2-1; D may be TRBD2 (6 bases). Germline V gene sequence: CDR1 ENHRY, CDR2 SYGVKD. Trimming stripped 6 bases from V and 7 bases from J, with 19 bases between. This CDR3 region has 15 residues. The CDR3: CAISGSGSDLNEQFF. The CDR3 region has the DNA TGTGCCATCAGCGGGAGCGGTTCCGATTTGAATGAGCAGTTCTTC.

The V call is TRBV6-1, the J call TRBJ2-6; 7 bases fit TRBD1. The CDR3 is 19 residues long. Per germline, CDR1 MNHNS and CDR2 SASEGT. V shed 4 bases and J 0 bases; nucleotides not matched to a gene: 12. CDR3 amino acids: CASSGVPGQTNSGANVLTF. In DNA, the CDR3 is TGTGCCAGCAGTGGGGTACCGGGACAGACAAACTCTGGGGCCAACGTCCTGACTTTC.

The chain joins TRBV23-1 to TRBJ2-2, with 8 bases aligning to TRBD2. TRBV23-1 is an open reading frame whose function is uncertain. The J segment lost 7 bases and the V segment lost 11 bases, leaving 6 bases of the junction unmatched. The CDR3 has 12 amino acids. Here the CDR3 DNA reads TGCGCCCGGGAGGGCGATGACGGGGAGCTGTTTTTT. It encodes CAREGDDGELFF.

Comment on this clone: Other DNA variants within this sample encode the same CDR3. The chain links TRBV7-9 to TRBJ2-2, with 9 nucleotides matching TRBD1. Germline CDR1 and CDR2: SEHNR and FQNEAQ (reference sequence). J lost 4 bases, V lost 5 bases, and 5 bases had no gene match. The CDR3 has 15 amino acids. CDR3 nucleotide sequence: TGTGCCAGCAGCCCCTGGGACAGGGTCACCGGGGAGCTGTTTTTT. This gives the protein CASSPWDRVTGELFF. Full variable domain (rest looked up from reference TRBV7-9 and TRBJ2-2): DTGVSQNPRHKITKRGQNVTFRCDPISEHNRLYWYRQTLGQGPEFLTYFQNEAQLEKSRLLSDRFSAERPKGSFSTLEIQRTEQGDSAMYLCASSPWDRVTGELFFGEGSRLTVL.

V usage is TRBV6-5 and J usage is TRBJ1-6; 9 bases match TRBD1. Germline V lookup: CDR1 MNHEY, CDR2 SVGAGI. The junction had 0 bases not matched to a gene; V was cut back by 4 bases and J by 8 bases. The CDR3 is made up of 13 amino acids. The CDR3 nucleotides are TGTGCCAGCAGTTGGGACAGGGATTCACCCCTCCACTTT. It encodes CASSWDRDSPLHF.